This T cell receptor (beta chain) appears in the sequencing data of a study of blood T cell repertoires in COVID-19. Overall study: COVID-19 samples collected from the United States, Italy and Spain covered acute and convalescent phases.

The V end lost 10 bases, the J end lost 5 bases, and 14 bases lay between the germline ends. This CDR3 spans 13 amino acids. Looked up from germline, CDR1 is KGHDR and CDR2 is SFDVKD. In the original processing: Amplification from reference gene primers served as the basis for estimated nucleated cell counts. Measured with immunoSEQ multiplex PCR; TCRdb has only the in-frame clones, and not every one. The DNA was the basis for D and trimming; V, J and clone size are from that table. This sample has around 80,000 clones, with about 80% found just once. This receptor was identified in a man older than 75 with acute or convalescent COVID-19. The gene calls are TRBV24-1 and TRBJ2-1; tentatively, D is TRBD2 (6 bases). Sequencing input: peripheral blood. The CDR3 nucleotides read TGTGCCACAGCGGACCGGGGGAACAATGAGCAGTTCTTC. Its translation: CATADRGNNEQFF.